The T cell receptor beta chain described here comes from a study of PD-1 blockade in classical Hodgkin lymphoma. Study results and limitations: The drivers behind the repertoire differences, possibly disease activity or prior therapy, remain undefined.

The CDR3 length is 13 residues. Germline CDR1 reads MGHDK; CDR2 reads SYGVNS. V gave up 8 bases and J gave up 4 bases; unmatched junction bases: 5. Each of the patients experienced relapse following autologous stem cell transplantation, and their brentuximab vedotin exposure differed. The repertoire was sequenced with immunoSEQ multiplex PCR; TCRdb's copy has only in-frame clones and lacks some. The sample has 120,000 to 150,000 clones; nearly 80% are singletons. This clone was counted only a few times. The antigen is undetermined. The same CDR3 arises from other DNA sequences in this sample as well. The source was peripheral blood mononuclear cells (PBMCs), collected before the second cycle of nivolumab. The J gene is TRBJ2-7, the V gene TRBV25-1; 10 bases align to TRBD2. The sequence was collected from a human donor with classical Hodgkin lymphoma. As DNA, the CDR3 is TGTGCCAGCTCTCTAGCGGGAGCTTACGAGCAGTACTTC. Residues: CASSLAGAYEQYF.